Presented here are 5 T cell receptor beta chains from one specimen sequenced in a study of cytomegalovirus exposure and HLA in healthy donors. PCR employed 60 Vbeta and 13 Jbeta primers. Measured with immunoSEQ multiplex PCR; TCRdb has only the in-frame clones, and not every one. The repertoire holds a few hundred thousand clones, with around 75% as singletons. Material: PBMCs. The receptors shown here come from a woman in her thirties in good health and CMV-seronegative.

This chain connects TRBV7-8 to TRBJ1-2; no reliable D call. The CDR3 runs to 13 residues. Deletions cut 4 bases from V and 3 bases from J, with 9 bases between. Per germline, CDR1 SGHVS and CDR2 FQNEAQ. In nucleotides, the CDR3 is TGTGCCAGCAGCTCCTCGGGGTACTATGGCTACACCTTC. Encoded protein: CASSSSGYYGYTF.

V is TRBV4-1 and J is TRBJ1-1; D is uncertain. The ends were cut back, 0 bases at V and 4 bases at J, with 15 bases in the middle. CDR1 and CDR2 from the germline V gene are MGHRA and YSYEKL. The CDR3 extends over 16 amino acids. CDR3 protein: CASSQDFPPAATEAFF. The CDR3 bases are TGCGCCAGCAGCCAAGATTTCCCCCCGGCGGCCACTGAAGCTTTCTTT.

A few counts support this clone. The V call is TRBV12-5, the J call TRBJ2-7, with 7 bases that match TRBD1. There are 13 residues in the CDR3. Germline CDR1 reads LGHNT; CDR2 reads FRNRAP. Trimming cost V 4 bases and J 5 bases; bases outside gene matches: 5. The CDR3 DNA follows: TGTGCTAGTGGTTCCGAACAGGGGAACGAGCAGTACTTC. Translated, it gives CASGSEQGNEQYF.

This clone was detected a few times. This chain joins TRBV9 and TRBJ1-5; 7 bases fit TRBD1. Germline V gene lookup returns CDR1 SGDLS and CDR2 YYNGEE. The trim removed 3 bases at V and 3 bases at J, leaving 6 bases unmatched. The CDR3 loop spans 15 amino acids. CDR3 region: CASSETGSLNQPQHF. The CDR3, as DNA: TGTGCCAGCAGCGAGACAGGGTCCCTCAATCAGCCCCAGCATTTT.

This chain links TRBV27 with TRBJ1-1, with D maybe TRBD1 (5 bases). Germline-derived CDR1 and CDR2 are MNHEY and SMNVEV (reference sequence). This CDR3 has 13 residues. V lost 2 bases and J lost 1, with 5 bases in between. CDR3 sequence reads: CASSLQGNTEAFF. CDR3 DNA: TGTGCCAGCAGTTTACAGGGGAACACTGAAGCTTTCTTT.